The 13 T cell receptor beta chains below all came from one sample that was sequenced in a study of CD8+ T cells in alopecia areata. Regarding treatment: oral pan-JAK inhibitor, 5-10 mg twice daily. Sequencing relied on a cDNA template that was reverse transcribed from extracted RNA. Clones were sequenced by immunoSEQ multiplex PCR, and TCRdb holds only the in-frame ones, with some missing. The sample lists over 150,000 clones; approximately 62% were seen once. Here the sequenced sample was CD4+ T cells sorted from blood, taken at week 24, from a patient treated with tofacitinib. These receptors were collected from a human donor with alopecia areata.

The chain is built from TRBV25-1 and TRBJ2-1; D ambiguous. The ends were cut back, 3 bases at V and 13 bases at J, with 7 bases in the middle. The CDR3 contains 10 residues. Germline loops: CDR1 MGHDK, CDR2 SYGVNS. This CDR3 reads CASSDLRQFF. The CDR3 region has the DNA TGTGCCAGCAGTGACCTTAGACAGTTCTTC.

The chain couples TRBV28 to TRBJ1-4, with D perhaps matching TRBD1 (5 bases). The CDR3 has 14 amino acids. V was trimmed by 1 base and J by 8 bases, leaving 11 bases between them. Germline lookup yields CDR1 MDHEN and CDR2 SYDVKM. The CDR3 is CASSLSRVGEKLFF. CDR3 sequence (DNA): TGTGCCAGCAGTTTATCCAGGGTCGGCGAAAAACTGTTTTTT.

This clone was counted only a few times. V gene TRBV30 combines with J gene TRBJ2-2; weak D call: TRBD1 (5 bases). V gave up 5 bases and J gave up 1 base, with 17 bases separating them. The CDR3 length is 16 residues. CDR1 is GTSNPN and CDR2 is SVGIG in the germline V gene (reference sequence). Written as DNA, the CDR3 is TGTGCCTGGTACAGGTCAGCGACGCTGAACACCGGGGAGCTGTTTTTT. Amino acids: CAWYRSATLNTGELFF.

This chain connects TRBV4-1 to TRBJ1-6, with a tentative D call TRBD1 (6 bases). The CDR3 runs to 15 residues. Per germline, CDR1 MGHRA and CDR2 YSYEKL. V lost 9 bases to trimming and J lost 5 bases, with 17 bases between them. CDR3: CARKGSGVNNSPLHF. The DNA of the CDR3 is TGCGCCAGGAAAGGGTCAGGGGTAAATAATTCACCCCTCCACTTT.

The chain carries TRBV9 and TRBJ2-3; tentative D call: TRBD2 (6 bases). The CDR3 totals 16 residues. The ends were cut back, 1 base at V and 6 bases at J, with 18 bases in the middle. Germline values: CDR1 SGDLS, CDR2 YYNGEE. The chain's CDR3 is CASSVRGTTSGDTQYF. The CDR3 coding sequence is TGTGCCAGCAGCGTACGGGGGACCACCAGTGGCGATACGCAGTATTTT.

Here the CDR3 reads CASKITVGSYEQYF. The CDR3 nucleotides read TGTGCCAGCAAGATCACGGTGGGCTCCTACGAGCAGTACTTC. The chain combines TRBV6-5 with TRBJ2-7; the D is unclear. Germline V gives CDR1 MNHEY, CDR2 SVGAGI. The V and J ends lost 7 bases and 0 bases respectively, with 13 bases between them. The CDR3 extends over 14 amino acids.

The rearrangement links TRBV9 to TRBJ1-6; TRBD1 is a possible D gene (5 bases). From germline, CDR1 is SGDLS and CDR2 YYNGEE. Trimming took off 2 bases at V and 9 bases at J, with 12 bases between the two ends. CDR3 size: 14 residues. As DNA, the CDR3 is TGTGCCAGCAGCGTGTCGGGGCAGGGTTCACCCCTCCACTTT. Protein product: CASSVSGQGSPLHF.

The V gene is TRBV5-1, the J gene TRBJ2-3; D is perhaps TRBD2 (6 bases). The germline V and J ends were trimmed by 5 bases and 3 bases, with 16 bases remaining between them. Germline V lookup: CDR1 SGHRS, CDR2 YFSETQ. The CDR3 sequence is 15 residues long. CDR3 sequence (DNA): TGCGCCAGCAGAAGCGGAGACGGGGGAACAGATACGCAGTATTTT. Protein sequence: CASRSGDGGTDTQYF.

V gene TRBV7-9 combines with J gene TRBJ1-5; D not certain. Germline-derived CDR1 and CDR2 are SEHNR and FQNEAQ (reference sequence). Trimming pared 1 base from V and 4 bases from J, leaving 11 bases between. The CDR3 consists of 15 residues. This CDR3 is CASSLGSAENQPQHF. For the CDR3, the DNA is TGTGCCAGCAGCTTAGGGTCGGCGGAAAATCAGCCCCAGCATTTT.

The chain combines TRBV18 with TRBJ2-1; the D is unclear. The CDR3 is made up of 15 amino acids. V gave up 2 bases and J gave up 2 bases, with 10 bases separating them. The germline gives CDR1 KGHSH, CDR2 LQKENI. Here the CDR3 DNA reads TGTGCCAGCTCACCATGGTTTAATGCCTACAATGAGCAGTTCTTC. Translation gives CASSPWFNAYNEQFF.

The CDR3 nucleotides read TGTGCCTGGATGGGTAACTATGGCTACACCTTC. Protein product: CAWMGNYGYTF. The chain carries TRBV30 and TRBJ1-2; D gene ambiguous. Trimming left V 4 bases short and J 1 base short, with 4 bases between. Germline CDR1 is GTSNPN and CDR2 is SVGIG (reference sequence). CDR3 length equals 11 residues.

Points on this clone: A read error may produce the germline difference seen at one junction end. This chain joins TRBV7-7 and TRBJ2-3; D remains unclear. Germline V gene data show CDR1 as SSHAT and CDR2 as FNYEAQ (reference sequence). The CDR3 is 13 residues long. The CDR3 DNA follows: TGTGCTAGCAGCCCCACTAGCACAGATACGCAGTATTTT. Amino acid sequence: CASSPTSTDTQYF.

The chain employs TRBV29-1 and TRBJ1-1, with unresolved D. V lost 4 bases, J lost 0 bases, and 6 bases lay in between. Germline V lookup: CDR1 SQVTM, CDR2 ANQGSEA. This CDR3 has 12 amino acids. The CDR3 sequence is CSVATMNTEAFF. The CDR3 region has the DNA TGCAGCGTTGCGACGATGAACACTGAAGCTTTCTTT.